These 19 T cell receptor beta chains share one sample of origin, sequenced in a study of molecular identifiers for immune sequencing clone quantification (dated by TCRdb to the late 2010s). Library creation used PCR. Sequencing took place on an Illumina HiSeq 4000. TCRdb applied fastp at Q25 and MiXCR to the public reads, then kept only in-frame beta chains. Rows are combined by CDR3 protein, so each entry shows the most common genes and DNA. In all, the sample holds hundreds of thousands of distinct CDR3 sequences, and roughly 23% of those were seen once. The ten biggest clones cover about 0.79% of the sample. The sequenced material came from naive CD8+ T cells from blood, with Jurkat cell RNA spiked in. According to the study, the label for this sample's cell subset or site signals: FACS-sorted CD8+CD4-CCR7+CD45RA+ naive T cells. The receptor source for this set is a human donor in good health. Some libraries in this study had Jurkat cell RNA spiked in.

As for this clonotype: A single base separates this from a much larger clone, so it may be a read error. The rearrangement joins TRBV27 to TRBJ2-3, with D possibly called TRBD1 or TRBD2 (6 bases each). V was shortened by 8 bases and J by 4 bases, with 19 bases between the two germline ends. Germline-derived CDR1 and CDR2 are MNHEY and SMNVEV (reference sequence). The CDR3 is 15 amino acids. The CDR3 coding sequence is TGTGCCAGCTGTCCGGGGGCCGGAGGCGCAGATACGCAGTATTTT. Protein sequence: CASCPGAGGADTQYF.

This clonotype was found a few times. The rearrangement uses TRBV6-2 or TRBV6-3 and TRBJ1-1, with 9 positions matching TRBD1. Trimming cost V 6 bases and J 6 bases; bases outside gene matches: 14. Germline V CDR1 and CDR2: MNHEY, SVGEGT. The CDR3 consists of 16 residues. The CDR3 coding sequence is TGTGCCAGCAGCCGATCCGGGACAGGGATTTGGGCTGAAGCTTTCTTT. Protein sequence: CASSRSGTGIWAEAFF.

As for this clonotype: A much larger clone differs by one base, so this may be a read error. As DNA, the CDR3 is TGTGCCAACAGCGTATCTGGACTAGCAGAGACCCAGTACTTC. Translating it yields CANSVSGLAETQYF. The chain carries TRBV9 and TRBJ2-5; 8 bases are a match to TRBD2. The V gene's germline CDR1 is SGDLS and CDR2 YYNGEE. CDR3 length: 14 amino acids.

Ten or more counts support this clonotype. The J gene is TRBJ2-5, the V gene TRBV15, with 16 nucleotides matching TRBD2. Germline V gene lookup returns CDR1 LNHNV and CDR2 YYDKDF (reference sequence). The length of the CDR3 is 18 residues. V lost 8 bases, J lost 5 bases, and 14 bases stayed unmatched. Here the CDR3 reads CATGEPGLAGGPGETQYF. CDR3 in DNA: TGTGCCACCGGAGAACCGGGACTAGCGGGAGGGCCGGGTGAGACCCAGTACTTC.

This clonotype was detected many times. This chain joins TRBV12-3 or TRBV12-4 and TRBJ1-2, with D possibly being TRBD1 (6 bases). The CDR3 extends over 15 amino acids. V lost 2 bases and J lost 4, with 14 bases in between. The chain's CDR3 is CASSLMGTGIYGYTF. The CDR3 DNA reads TGTGCCAGCAGTTTAATGGGTACAGGGATCTATGGCTACACCTTC.

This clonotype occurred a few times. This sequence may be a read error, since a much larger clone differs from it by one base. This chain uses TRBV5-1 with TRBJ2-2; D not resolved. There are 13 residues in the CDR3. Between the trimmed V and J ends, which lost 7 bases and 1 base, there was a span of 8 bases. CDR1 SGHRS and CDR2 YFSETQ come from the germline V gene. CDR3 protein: CASQDGNTGELFF. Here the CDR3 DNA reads TGCGCCAGCCAAGACGGGAACACCGGGGAGCTGTTTTTT.

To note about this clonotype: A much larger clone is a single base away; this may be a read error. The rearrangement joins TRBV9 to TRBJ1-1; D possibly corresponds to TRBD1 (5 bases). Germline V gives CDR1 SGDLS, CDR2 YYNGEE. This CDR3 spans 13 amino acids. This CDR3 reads CAGSVGVGTEAFF. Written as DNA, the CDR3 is TGTGCCGGCAGCGTAGGGGTTGGAACTGAAGCTTTCTTT.

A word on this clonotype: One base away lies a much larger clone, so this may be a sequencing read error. CDR3 DNA: TGTGCCAGCAGCGACTCTGGGGCCAACGCCCTGACTTTC. Translation: CASSDSGANALTF. The rearrangement links TRBV5-3 to TRBJ2-6; possible D gene TRBD1, 5 bases. TRBV5-3 is given ORF status, its function remaining uncertain. The CDR3 totals 13 residues.

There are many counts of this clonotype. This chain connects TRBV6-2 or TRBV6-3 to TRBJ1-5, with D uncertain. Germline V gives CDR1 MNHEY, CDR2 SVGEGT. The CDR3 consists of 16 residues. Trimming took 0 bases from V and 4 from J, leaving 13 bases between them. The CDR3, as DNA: TGTGCCAGCAGTTACTCTGGATCTACTCCGAATCAGCCCCAGCATTTT. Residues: CASSYSGSTPNQPQHF.

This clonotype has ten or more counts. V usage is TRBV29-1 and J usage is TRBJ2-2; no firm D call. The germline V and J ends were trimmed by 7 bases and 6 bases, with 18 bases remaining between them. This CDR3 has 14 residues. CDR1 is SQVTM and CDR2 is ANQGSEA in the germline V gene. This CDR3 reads CSAHRRRTAGELFF. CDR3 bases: TGCAGCGCCCACCGTCGGCGGACGGCCGGGGAGCTGTTTTTT.

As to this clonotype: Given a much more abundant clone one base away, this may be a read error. The CDR3 loop reads CASGGGLAGVQETQYF. DNA of the CDR3: TGTGCCAGCGGGGGCGGACTAGCGGGGGTTCAAGAGACCCAGTACTTC. The chain combines TRBV12-3 or TRBV12-4 with TRBJ2-5; the match to TRBD2 covers 13 bases. Losses at the gene ends were 8 bases for V and 2 bases for J; bases not matched to a gene: 8. CDR3 length equals 16 residues.

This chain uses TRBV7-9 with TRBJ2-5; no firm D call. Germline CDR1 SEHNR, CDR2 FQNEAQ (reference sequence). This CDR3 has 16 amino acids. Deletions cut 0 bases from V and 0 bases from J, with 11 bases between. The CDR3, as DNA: TGTGCCAGCAGCTTAGCGCAAGGGTTTTACCAAGAGACCCAGTACTTC. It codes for CASSLAQGFYQETQYF.

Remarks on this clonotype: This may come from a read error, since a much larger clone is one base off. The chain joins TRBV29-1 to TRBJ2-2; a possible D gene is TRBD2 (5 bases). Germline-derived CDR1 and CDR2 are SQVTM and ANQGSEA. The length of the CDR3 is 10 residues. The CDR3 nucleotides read TGCAGCGTCGTCGCCGGGGAGCCGTTTTTT. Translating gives CSVVAGEPFF.

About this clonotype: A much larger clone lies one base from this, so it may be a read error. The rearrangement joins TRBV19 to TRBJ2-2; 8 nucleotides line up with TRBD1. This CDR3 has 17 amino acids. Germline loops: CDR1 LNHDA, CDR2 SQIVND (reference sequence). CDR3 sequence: CAGSIEVGQGKTGELFF. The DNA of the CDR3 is TGTGCCGGTAGTATTGAAGTAGGACAGGGAAAGACCGGGGAGCTGTTTTTT.

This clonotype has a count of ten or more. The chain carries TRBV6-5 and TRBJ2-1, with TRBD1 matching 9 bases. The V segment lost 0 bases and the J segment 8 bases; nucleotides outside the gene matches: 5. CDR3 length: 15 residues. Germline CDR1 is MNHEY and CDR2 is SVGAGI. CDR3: CASSYSTGGGYEQFF. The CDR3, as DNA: TGTGCCAGCAGTTACTCGACAGGGGGGGGCTATGAGCAGTTCTTC.

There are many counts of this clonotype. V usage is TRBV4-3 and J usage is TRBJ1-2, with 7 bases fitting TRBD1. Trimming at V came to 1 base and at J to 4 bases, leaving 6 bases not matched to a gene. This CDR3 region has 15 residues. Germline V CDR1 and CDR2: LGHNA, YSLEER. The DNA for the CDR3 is TGCGCCAGCAGCCAAGTTTCCCAGGGGGGCTATGGCTACACCTTC. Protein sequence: CASSQVSQGGYGYTF.

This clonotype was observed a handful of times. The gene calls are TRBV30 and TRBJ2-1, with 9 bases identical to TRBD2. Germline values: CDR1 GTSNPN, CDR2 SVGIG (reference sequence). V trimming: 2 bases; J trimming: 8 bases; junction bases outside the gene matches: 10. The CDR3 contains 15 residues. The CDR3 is CAWSTLAGGLDEQFF. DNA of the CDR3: TGTGCCTGGAGTACCCTCGCGGGAGGGCTCGATGAGCAGTTCTTC.

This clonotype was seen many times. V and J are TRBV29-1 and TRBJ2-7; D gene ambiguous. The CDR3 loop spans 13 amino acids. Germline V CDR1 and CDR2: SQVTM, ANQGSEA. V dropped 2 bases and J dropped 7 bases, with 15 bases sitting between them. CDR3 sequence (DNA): TGCAGCGTTGAAACAATTACTACGAGGGAGCAGTACTTC. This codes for CSVETITTREQYF.

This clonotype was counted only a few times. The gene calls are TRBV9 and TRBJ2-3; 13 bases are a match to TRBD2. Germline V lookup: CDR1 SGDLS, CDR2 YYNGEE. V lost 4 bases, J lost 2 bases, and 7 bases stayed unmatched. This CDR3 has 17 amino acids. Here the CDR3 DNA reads TGTGCCAGCAGCCCCGGACTAGCGGGAGTTTTCACAGATACGCAGTATTTT. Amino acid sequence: CASSPGLAGVFTDTQYF.